These T cell receptor beta chains were read from a single sample in a study of T cell changes during pregnancy in multiple sclerosis. TCRdb's copy holds only in-frame clones and misses some; the assay was immunoSEQ multiplex PCR. The data contain around 39,000 clones, around 90% of them singletons. The specimen comprised CD4+ T cells from peripheral blood mononuclear cells, sampled before pregnancy. The receptor source for this set is a female donor with multiple sclerosis, enrolled in a pregnancy study. Both conserved end residues are part of each CDR3. D genes are given only for firm matches. A clone size is listed for some rows: how often the clone was seen (once, few, many), or a class if it is expanded.

clone_size	d_call	v_call	j_call	cdr3_aa	cdr3_nt
-	-	TRBV14	TRBJ1-1	CASSLIVGRWTEAFF	TGTGCCAGCAGCCTGATCGTGGGGAGATGGACTGAAGCTTTCTTT
-	TRBD2	TRBV6-5	TRBJ2-2	CASSGLAGHTGELFF	TGTGCCAGCAGCGGACTAGCGGGACACACCGGGGAGCTGTTTTTT
few	-	TRBV7-9	TRBJ2-7	CASSLVSGRLGEQYF	TGTGCCAGCAGCTTAGTGTCAGGCCGGTTAGGCGAGCAGTACTTC
-	-	TRBV6-5	TRBJ2-1	CASSYSPYNEQFF	TGTGCCAGCAGTTACTCCCCGTACAATGAGCAGTTCTTC
-	TRBD1	TRBV5-1	TRBJ2-1	CASSWGQARNEQFF	TGCGCCAGCAGCTGGGGACAGGCCCGCAATGAGCAGTTCTTC
-	-	TRBV10-3	TRBJ2-7	CAISDRRLNYEQYF	TGTGCCATCAGTGATCGGAGGCTAAATTACGAGCAGTACTTC
-	-	TRBV5-6	TRBJ1-3	CASSFSSSPTGNTIYF	TGTGCCAGCAGCTTTAGTTCAAGTCCCACTGGAAACACCATATATTTT
-	TRBD1	TRBV4-1	TRBJ1-5	CASSQPGGLNQPQHF	TGCGCCAGCAGCCAACCAGGGGGCCTGAATCAGCCCCAGCATTTT
-	-	TRBV7-2	TRBJ2-7	CASSLAGAGGWDEQYF	TGTGCCAGCAGCTTAGCGGGGGCAGGGGGGTGGGACGAGCAGTACTTC
-	-	TRBV7-8	TRBJ1-1	CASSAGKNTEAFF	TGTGCCAGCAGCGCAGGGAAGAACACTGAAGCTTTCTTT
medium-sized	TRBD1	TRBV7-9	TRBJ2-5	CASSLGQGRSGTQYF	TGTGCCAGCAGCTTAGGACAGGGGAGGTCTGGGACCCAGTACTTC
-	TRBD1	TRBV7-7	TRBJ2-3	CASSTTGKDTQYF	TGTGCTAGCAGCACGACAGGGAAGGATACGCAGTATTTT
-	TRBD2	TRBV5-6	TRBJ2-7	CASSLGVLAGGGQYF	TGTGCCAGCAGCTTGGGGGTACTAGCGGGAGGGGGGCAGTACTTC
-	-	TRBV21-1	TRBJ2-7	CASSQDCYEQYF	TGTGCCAGCAGCCAAGACTGCTACGAGCAGTACTTC